In this sample, the clone carrying this T cell receptor beta chain turned up many times. J gave up 6 bases and V 4 bases, and 10 bases lay outside the gene matches. CDR3 length equals 16 residues. Germline values: CDR1 KGHDR, CDR2 SFDVKD. The data originate from a study of regulatory T cells in long-lasting Graves disease. HTBI primers from iRepertoire and Arm-PCR of CDR3 regions yielded the TCR beta libraries. TCRdb itself ran the multiplex PCR reads through MiXCR, one entry per CDR3 protein. The table includes about 470,000 distinct CDR3 sequences, 20% to 25% detected once. Time point given: persistent/refractory GD, antithyroid drugs over 5 years with positive TRAb. Scientists built the TCR library using RNA that was extracted from PBMCs.

Here the sequenced sample was peripheral blood mononuclear cells (PBMCs), taken when the disease was refractory, from a patient treated with antithyroid drugs. The sequence came from a female donor with Graves disease. The chain has TRBV24-1 and TRBJ1-4; 7 bases map to TRBD1. In DNA, the CDR3 is TGTGCCACCAGTGAAGCAACAGGGGCTGGAGATGAAAAACTGTTTTTT. Translating it yields CATSEATGAGDEKLFF.